This TCR beta chain originates from a study of T cells in localized non-small cell lung cancer. Study-level points and caveats: Heterogeneity within the tumor remains possible, as just one region underwent sequencing. Turning up in adjacent lung were a median roughly 62 of the top 100 tumor clones.

V was trimmed by 4 bases and J by 0 bases, leaving 12 bases between them. The CDR3 length is 16 residues. Germline-derived CDR1 and CDR2 are LGHNA and YNFKEQ. The data were produced by immunoSEQ multiplex PCR, yet TCRdb's version contains in-frame clones alone and is incomplete. The table records 15,000 or so clones, roughly 90% of them present only once. To note about this clone: Antigen specificity is unknown.

Material: peripheral blood, obtained before any cancer treatment. The receptor's source is a female donor older than 55 with stage III squamous cell lung carcinoma. This chain connects TRBV4-2 to TRBJ1-4; possibly TRBD1 for D (5 bases). The CDR3 DNA is TGTGCCAGCAGCCTCACCGGGGACTCAACTAATGAAAAACTGTTTTTT. Protein product: CASSLTGDSTNEKLFF.